The 11 T cell receptor beta chains below were found in one sample sequenced in a study of CD8 T cells in ankylosing spondylitis. TCRdb re-called the 5' RACE reads through MiXCR, storing one row per CDR3 protein. The profile shows 150,000 to 200,000 distinct CDR3 sequences, around a third of them singletons. The sequencing sample was made of synovial fluid, either unsorted or a sorted T cell fraction (not recorded which). Receptors originate from a male donor with ankylosing spondylitis.

This clonotype has only a few counts. V gene TRBV5-1 combines with J gene TRBJ2-1; the D gene is possibly TRBD2 (5 bases). CDR1 and CDR2 (germline): SGHRS, YFSETQ. This CDR3 is 13 amino acids long. Between the trimmed V and J ends, which lost 4 bases and 3 bases, there was a span of 8 bases. Written as DNA, the CDR3 is TGCGCCAGCAGCGCCGGGAACTACAATGAGCAGTTCTTC. It yields the protein CASSAGNYNEQFF.

This clonotype was counted many times. This rearrangement joins TRBV2 to TRBJ2-2; 10 bases agree with TRBD1. The V gene's germline CDR1 is SNHLY and CDR2 FYNNEI. V lost 7 bases to trimming and J lost 4 bases; unmatched junction nucleotides: 3. The CDR3 totals 14 residues. CDR3 bases: TGTGCCAGCACCTGGACAGGGGGCACCGGGGAGCTGTTTTTT. Translating it yields CASTWTGGTGELFF. The entire variable domain, with the rest obtained from reference TRBV2 and TRBJ2-2, is as follows: EPEVTQTPSHQVTQMGQEVILRCVPISNHLYFYWYRQILGQKVEFLVSFYNNEISEKSEIFDDQFSVERPDGSNFTLKIRSTKLEDSAMYFCASTWTGGTGELFFGEGSRLTVL.

This clonotype was detected a few times. The chain employs TRBV29-1 and TRBJ2-3, with D possibly being TRBD2 (5 bases). With 3 bases removed from V and 10 bases from J, the gap between germline ends came to 8 bases. The V gene's germline CDR1 is SQVTM and CDR2 ANQGSEA. The CDR3 loop spans 10 amino acids. The CDR3 reads CSVEDGAQYF. DNA for the CDR3: TGCAGCGTTGAGGACGGGGCGCAGTATTTT.

The sample holds many counts of this clonotype. This chain uses TRBV13 with TRBJ1-1; no clear D. Germline CDR1 is PRHDT and CDR2 is FYEKMQ (reference sequence). V was pared by 0 bases and J by 8 bases, with 1 base between. This CDR3 spans 10 amino acids. The CDR3 bases are TGTGCCAGCAGCTTAGGAGAAGCTTTCTTT. Translation: CASSLGEAFF.

This clonotype was picked up one time. This sequence joins TRBV5-4 and TRBJ2-1; no definite D call. The CDR3 consists of 14 residues. Between the trimmed V and J ends, which lost 9 bases and 4 bases, there was a span of 17 bases. Germline CDR1 reads SGHNT; CDR2 reads YYREEE (reference sequence). The CDR3 here is CAMSPAGVYNEQFF. The CDR3 DNA is TGTGCCATGAGCCCCGCCGGAGTTTACAATGAGCAGTTCTTC. The whole variable domain, remainder taken from reference TRBV5-4 and TRBJ2-1, is ETGVTQSPTHLIKTRGQQVTLRCSSQSGHNTVSWYQQALGQGPQFIFQYYREEENGRGNFPPRFSGLQFPNYSSELNVNALELDDSALYLCAMSPAGVYNEQFFGPGTRLTVL.

This sequence joins TRBV10-2 and TRBJ1-4; TRBD1 is a possible D gene (5 bases). The germline CDR1 and CDR2 sequences are WSHSY and SAAADI. The CDR3 is 14 amino acids. V shed 6 bases and J shed 0 bases, with 8 bases lying between them. In DNA form, the CDR3 reads TGCGCCAGCAGAGGGACGGCAACTAATGAAAAACTGTTTTTT. Translating it yields CASRGTATNEKLFF.

V usage is TRBV6-1 and J usage is TRBJ2-7; no clear D gene. Looked up from germline, CDR1 is MNHNS and CDR2 is SASEGT. Deletions cut 2 bases from V and 2 bases from J, with 13 bases between. The CDR3 is 15 residues long. DNA for the CDR3: TGTGCCAGCAGTGAACTACGGTTTTTACCCTACGAGCAGTACTTC. Protein sequence: CASSELRFLPYEQYF.

Notes on this clonotype: The junction and the germline gene differ at one end; a read error may be behind it. CDR3 amino acids: CASSQEMWREEF. In DNA form, the CDR3 reads TGTGCCAGCAGCCAAGAAATGTGGCGTGAAGAATTC. The chain combines TRBV3-1 with TRBJ1-2; D gene ambiguous. The germline CDR1 and CDR2 sequences are LGHDT and YNNKEL (reference sequence). The CDR3 has 12 residues.

The chain recombines TRBV28 with TRBJ2-4; 8 bases line up with TRBD2. The CDR3 extends over 17 amino acids. With 2 bases clipped from V and 3 bases from J, the junction kept 9 bases outside the gene matches. CDR1 is MDHEN, CDR2 SYDVKM, per germline. The CDR3 nucleotides read TGTGCCAGCAGTTTACGCCCCGGAGCGGGGGACAAAAACATTCAGTACTTC. Its translation is CASSLRPGAGDKNIQYF.

V and J are TRBV7-3 and TRBJ2-5; 10 bases fit TRBD1. CDR1 is SGHTA and CDR2 is FQGTGA in the germline V gene. The ends lost 5 bases at V and 5 bases at J; junction bases unmatched: 8. The CDR3 extends over 15 amino acids. The CDR3 DNA reads as TGTGCCAGCAGCCTGTCCCGGGACAGGGGCGAGACCCAGTACTTC. Translated, it gives CASSLSRDRGETQYF.

The CDR3 reads CASSLGGGNYGYTF. CDR3 nucleotide sequence: TGTGCCAGCAGTTTAGGCGGGGGCAACTATGGCTACACCTTC. The chain is built from TRBV28 and TRBJ1-2, with D tentatively TRBD1 (6 bases). Germline CDR1 reads MDHEN; CDR2 reads SYDVKM. The length of the CDR3 is 14 residues. Trimming took 2 bases from V and 2 from J, leaving 9 bases between them.